The 26 T cell receptor beta chains below all came from one sample that was sequenced in a study of regulatory T cells in long-lasting Graves disease. CDR3 regions were amplified by Arm-PCR using iRepertoire HTBI primers to build TCR beta libraries. Each CDR3 protein gets one entry after TCRdb re-called the multiplex PCR reads with MiXCR. The sample shows 450,000 to 600,000 distinct CDR3 sequences, about 13% of them seen only once. Indicated time point: newly diagnosed GD, antithyroid drugs for less than 3 months. From PBMCs, RNA was extracted and then used to make the TCR library. The same specimen was also included in a second study, on T cells in Graves' hyperthyroidism and ophthalmopathy.

This specimen was peripheral blood mononuclear cells (PBMCs), taken at new diagnosis, from a patient treated with antithyroid drugs. Receptors were obtained from a man under 40 with Graves disease.

The sample holds a few counts of this clonotype. The chain links TRBV30 to TRBJ2-1, with D possibly TRBD1 on 5 matching bases. The germline V gene has CDR1 GTSNPN and CDR2 SVGIG (reference sequence). Trimming left V 2 bases short and J 9 bases short, with 23 bases between. The CDR3 runs to 16 residues. CDR3 loop: CAWSTHLTVIAGEQFF. The DNA of the CDR3 is TGTGCCTGGAGTACCCACCTGACAGTGATCGCAGGTGAGCAGTTCTTC.

This clonotype has ten or more counts. J is TRBJ2-7 and V is TRBV2, with 8 bases aligning to TRBD2. This CDR3 region has 14 residues. Germline CDR1 and CDR2: SNHLY and FYNNEI. V lost 6 bases, J lost 3 bases, and 7 bases stayed unmatched. In nucleotides, the CDR3 is TGTGCCAGCAGGGCGGGACTAGGGGTCTACGAGCAGTACTTC. This translates into CASRAGLGVYEQYF.

This clonotype appeared a few times. The J gene is TRBJ1-5, the V gene TRBV6-2 or TRBV6-3; D perhaps matches TRBD1 (5 bases). Trimming left V 8 bases short and J 3 bases short, with 11 bases between. This CDR3 is 13 amino acids long. The germline CDR1 and CDR2 sequences are MNHEY and SVGEGT. The CDR3 region is CASEGRDNQPQHF. In nucleotides, the CDR3 is TGTGCCAGCGAGGGACGGGACAATCAGCCCCAGCATTTT.

This clonotype has ten or more counts. The chain is built from TRBV7-9 and TRBJ2-5, with TRBD1 as a possible D gene (6 bases). CDR1 SEHNR and CDR2 FQNEAQ come from the germline V gene (reference sequence). The V and J ends lost 3 bases and 5 bases respectively, with 13 bases between them. This CDR3 contains 14 residues. The CDR3 loop reads CASSFGRGGETQYF. CDR3 bases: TGTGCCAGCAGCTTCGGCAGGGGCGGGGAGACCCAGTACTTC.

This clonotype was detected ten times or more. The J gene is TRBJ2-2, the V gene TRBV18, with D unclear. The CDR3 contains 13 residues. Trimming took off 4 bases at V and 5 bases at J, with 8 bases between the two ends. Germline V gene data show CDR1 as KGHSH and CDR2 as LQKENI. The CDR3 loop is CASSLSDTGELFF. The DNA of the CDR3 is TGTGCCAGCTCACTAAGCGATACCGGGGAGCTGTTTTTT.

Many counts were recorded for this clonotype. The chain carries TRBV6-1 and TRBJ2-2, with 8 bases aligning to TRBD1. Trimming took 9 bases from V and 4 from J; bases not matched to a gene: 7. The V gene's germline CDR1 is MNHNS and CDR2 SASEGT. The CDR3 sequence is 14 residues long. The CDR3 loop reads CASPGGAGTGELFF. The CDR3, as DNA: TGTGCCAGTCCAGGGGGCGCAGGCACCGGGGAGCTGTTTTTT.

V gene TRBV30 combines with J gene TRBJ2-1; D is unresolved. Germline V gives CDR1 GTSNPN, CDR2 SVGIG (reference sequence). This CDR3 region has 13 residues. Trimming cost V 0 bases and J 7 bases, with 10 bases left between them. For the CDR3, the DNA is TGTGCCTGGAGTGTAGGTTCCGGGAATGAGCAGTTCTTC. Its protein is CAWSVGSGNEQFF.

This clonotype occurred many times. This chain joins TRBV2 and TRBJ1-1; TRBD1 matches at 7 bases. CDR3 length: 15 amino acids. J lost 0 bases, V lost 8 bases, and 9 bases had no gene match. CDR1 and CDR2 (germline): SNHLY, FYNNEI. The CDR3: CASLARGQLNTEAFF. The CDR3 DNA sequence: TGTGCCAGCCTTGCAAGGGGGCAGCTGAACACTGAAGCTTTCTTT.

This clonotype has ten or more counts. The V and J genes are TRBV29-1 and TRBJ2-7; no reliable D call. Germline loops: CDR1 SQVTM, CDR2 ANQGSEA. The CDR3 is 10 residues long. The V end was cut by 6 bases, the J end by 6 bases, with 9 bases between. The CDR3 DNA reads TGCAGCGTCGTTGAAGGCGAGCAGTACTTC. This encodes CSVVEGEQYF.

The CDR3 DNA reads TGTGCCAGTAGTGCTACCCCCGGGACTAGCTTCAACCTTGAGCAGTTCTTC. Translation: CASSATPGTSFNLEQFF. The rearrangement joins TRBV19 to TRBJ2-1, with TRBD2 matching 9 bases. Germline trimming cut 5 bases from V and 9 bases from J; bases unmatched to any gene: 17. Germline CDR1 and CDR2: LNHDA and SQIVND (reference sequence). The CDR3 has 17 residues.

This rearrangement joins TRBV19 to TRBJ2-3; TRBD2 is a possible D gene (5 bases). V was clipped by 3 bases and J by 0 bases, with 7 bases between them. Germline CDR1 LNHDA, CDR2 SQIVND (reference sequence). CDR3 length: 14 amino acids. CDR3 sequence reads: CASSMLASTDTQYF. CDR3 in DNA: TGTGCCAGTAGTATGCTAGCAAGCACAGATACGCAGTATTTT.

As DNA, the CDR3 is TGTGCCAGCAGTAAACCACAGGGGGCGGATCAGCCCCAGCATTTT. It is translated as CASSKPQGADQPQHF. The chain is built from TRBV12-3 or TRBV12-4 and TRBJ1-5, with 9 positions matching TRBD1. With V trimmed by 5 bases and J by 5 bases, 7 bases remained unmatched. CDR3 size: 15 residues.

This clonotype was seen repeatedly, ten times or more. V is TRBV27 and J is TRBJ2-1, with D unresolved. CDR3 size: 15 residues. Germline loops: CDR1 MNHEY, CDR2 SMNVEV (reference sequence). The V end lost 0 bases, the J end lost 5 bases, and 11 bases lay between the germline ends. CDR3 nucleotide sequence: TGTGCCAGCAGTTTATCAGGATTAACTGACAATGAGCAGTTCTTC. This codes for CASSLSGLTDNEQFF.

The rearrangement links TRBV5-1 to TRBJ2-2; D is undetermined. V lost 0 bases and J 1 base, leaving 13 bases between the germline ends. CDR1 and CDR2 (germline): SGHRS, YFSETQ. The CDR3 covers 17 residues. CDR3 amino acids: CASSLAMYIGNTGELFF. CDR3 nucleotides: TGCGCCAGCAGCTTGGCCATGTATATCGGGAACACCGGGGAGCTGTTTTTT.

There are a few counts of this clonotype. The chain recombines TRBV3-1 with TRBJ2-6, with a possible D match to TRBD1 (6 bases). The CDR3 extends over 16 amino acids. V lost 5 bases, J lost 0 bases, and 11 bases lay in between. Germline V lookup: CDR1 LGHDT, CDR2 YNNKEL (reference sequence). This CDR3 is CASSSIGGSGANVLTF. The CDR3 DNA follows: TGTGCCAGCAGCTCGATAGGGGGCTCTGGGGCCAACGTCCTGACTTTC. Using reference TRBV3-1 and TRBJ2-6 for the parts outside the CDR3, the full variable domain is DTAVSQTPKYLVTQMGNDKSIKCEQNLGHDTMYWYKQDSKKFLKIMFSYNNKELIINETVPNRFSPKSPDKAHLNLHINSLELGDSAVYFCASSSIGGSGANVLTFGAGSRLTVL.

This clonotype was picked up a small number of times. The V call is TRBV14, the J call TRBJ2-7, with 8 bases identical to TRBD2. Germline V gives CDR1 SGHDN, CDR2 FVKESK. V gave up 1 base and J gave up 7 bases; unmatched junction bases: 9. This CDR3 has 15 residues. CDR3 region: CASSQVRSGSGEQYF. In nucleotides, the CDR3 is TGTGCCAGCAGCCAAGTAAGGAGCGGGAGTGGTGAGCAGTACTTC.

This clonotype was seen only a few times. CDR3 sequence: CASSLTWTSGSPDTQYF. In DNA form, the CDR3 reads TGTGCCAGCAGTTTAACGTGGACTAGCGGGAGCCCAGATACGCAGTATTTT. The chain combines TRBV12-3 or TRBV12-4 with TRBJ2-3; TRBD2 matches at 13 bases. The length of the CDR3 is 17 residues. With 2 bases clipped from V and 4 bases from J, the junction kept 6 bases outside the gene matches.

This clonotype was seen only a few times. The gene calls are TRBV19 and TRBJ2-5; D not resolved. This CDR3 is 12 amino acids long. V lost 3 bases and J lost 2, with 4 bases in between. Germline CDR1 is LNHDA and CDR2 is SQIVND (reference sequence). DNA for the CDR3: TGTGCCAGTAGTATTGGTCAAGAGACCCAGTACTTC. This codes for CASSIGQETQYF.

The chain has TRBV6-2 or TRBV6-3 and TRBJ2-5, with D possibly being TRBD2 (5 bases). CDR1 MNHEY and CDR2 SVGEGT come from the germline V gene. The V and J ends lost 1 base and 5 bases respectively, with 8 bases between them. This CDR3 has 13 amino acids. In nucleotides, the CDR3 is TGTGCCAGCAGTTACTTTGGCGGGGAGACCCAGTACTTC. Protein: CASSYFGGETQYF.

The gene calls are TRBV5-4 and TRBJ2-7; D remains ambiguous. The ends were cut back, 0 bases at V and 5 bases at J, with 12 bases in the middle. Germline V CDR1 and CDR2: SGHNT, YYREEE (reference sequence). The CDR3 loop spans 14 amino acids. Written as DNA, the CDR3 is TGTGCCAGCAGCTTGGCGTCTTTAAAGCACGAGCAGTACTTC. Protein sequence: CASSLASLKHEQYF.

This clonotype was recorded many times. The J gene is TRBJ2-2, the V gene TRBV27, with 7 bases matching TRBD1. Germline CDR1 MNHEY, CDR2 SMNVEV (reference sequence). The CDR3 is 15 residues long. J was trimmed by 6 bases and V by 3 bases; bases with no gene match: 7. The CDR3 is CASSFGQDGAGELFF. CDR3 sequence (DNA): TGTGCCAGCAGTTTCGGACAGGACGGGGCCGGGGAGCTGTTTTTT.

The chain links TRBV2 to TRBJ2-1, with 7 bases fitting TRBD1. Losses at the gene ends were 7 bases for V and 4 bases for J; bases not matched to a gene: 10. Germline assignment: CDR1 SNHLY and CDR2 FYNNEI. This CDR3 is 15 amino acids long. CDR3 protein: CASTLGQSLYNEQFF. The CDR3 DNA reads TGTGCCAGCACCTTGGGACAGTCCCTTTACAATGAGCAGTTCTTC.

As to this clonotype: A much larger clone lies one base from this, so it may be a read error. V gene TRBV27 combines with J gene TRBJ1-2; perhaps TRBD1 as D (5 bases). This CDR3 has 15 residues. V was cut by 5 bases and J by 7 bases, with 20 bases left in between. The germline V gene has CDR1 MNHEY and CDR2 SMNVEV (reference sequence). CDR3 protein: CASSRGRVGYGGYTF. CDR3 sequence (DNA): TGTGCCAGCAGTAGGGGCAGGGTCGGTTATGGTGGCTACACCTTC.

This clonotype was seen ten or more times. This chain uses TRBV2 with TRBJ2-1; the match to TRBD1 covers 10 bases. The CDR3 is made up of 14 amino acids. The junction had 5 bases not matched to a gene; V was cut back by 7 bases and J by 5 bases. Germline CDR1 reads SNHLY; CDR2 reads FYNNEI. The CDR3 sequence is CASIVDRGDNEQFF. The DNA of the CDR3 is TGTGCCAGCATTGTGGACAGGGGGGACAATGAGCAGTTCTTC.

This clonotype was detected many times. J is TRBJ1-2 and V is TRBV15, with 7 bases aligning to TRBD1. The CDR3 is made up of 15 amino acids. CDR1 LNHNV and CDR2 YYDKDF come from the germline V gene (reference sequence). The junction had 4 bases not matched to a gene; V was cut back by 0 bases and J by 3 bases. CDR3 loop: CATSRDRTGDYGYTF. The CDR3 nucleotides are TGTGCCACCAGCAGAGATCGGACAGGCGACTATGGCTACACCTTC.

This clonotype was picked up many times. The chain carries TRBV29-1 and TRBJ2-1, with 15 bases identical to TRBD2. Germline values: CDR1 SQVTM, CDR2 ANQGSEA. The CDR3 totals 14 residues. The ends lost 6 bases at V and 9 bases at J; junction bases unmatched: 6. The CDR3 region is CSVGTSGRSVEQFF. DNA of the CDR3: TGCAGCGTAGGGACTAGCGGGAGGTCGGTTGAGCAGTTCTTC.